Presented here are 17 T cell receptor beta chains from one specimen sequenced in a study of regulatory and conventional T cells in RAG deficiency (dated by TCRdb to the late 2010s). Regulatory T cells were purified from blood as CD4+CD25-high CD127-low cells before genomic DNA extraction. Library preparation used the immunoSEQ multiplex PCR assay. As stored in TCRdb, this immuneACCESS dataset retains in-frame rearrangements with V and J assigned. A fraction of the clones does not appear; measured against another copy, unresolved V genes explain less than half of the discrepancy, and the remainder lacks a known reason. This sample holds tens of thousands of clones; about 89% were observed only once. 0.82% of the sample comes from the top ten. Separately, the same data were catalogued under a study of regulatory T cells. The second study also describes: For the multiplex PCR, 52 forward TRBV primers and 13 reverse TRBJ primers were used, and amplification bias was corrected with both assay-based and computational methods.

The source material was Tregs sorted from blood. These receptors were obtained from a human donor in good health.

V gene TRBV15 combines with J gene TRBJ2-5; D is ambiguous. Germline V gives CDR1 LNHNV, CDR2 YYDKDF (reference sequence). This CDR3 contains 13 residues. V lost 2 bases, J lost 0 bases, and 4 bases lay in between. The CDR3 DNA reads as TGTGCCACCAGCAGACGGAACCAAGAGACCCAGTACTTC. Amino acids: CATSRRNQETQYF.

The chain recombines TRBV9 with TRBJ1-5; 7 positions agree with TRBD1. This CDR3 has 14 residues. With 2 bases clipped from V and 7 bases from J, the junction kept 6 bases outside the gene matches. Germline V lookup: CDR1 SGDLS, CDR2 YYNGEE. The CDR3 nucleotides are TGTGCCAGCAGCGTCCAGGGGGAGGGGCAGCCCCAGCATTTT. Residues: CASSVQGEGQPQHF.

The V gene is TRBV21-1, the J gene TRBJ2-7. TRBV21-1 is a pseudogene segment. The CDR3 covers 17 residues. CDR3 sequence reads: CASSNGVDGDNSYEQYF. As DNA, the CDR3 is TGTGCCAGCAGCAACGGAGTTGATGGAGACAACTCCTACGAGCAGTACTTC.

This clone appeared once. In DNA, the CDR3 is TGCAGCGTTGATGACGGAAGAAGCACAGATACGCAGTATTTT. Residues: CSVDDGRSTDTQYF. The gene calls are TRBV29-1 and TRBJ2-3; D uncertain. The CDR3 is made up of 14 amino acids. Germline-derived CDR1 and CDR2 are SQVTM and ANQGSEA. With 3 bases removed from V and 0 bases from J, the gap between germline ends came to 10 bases.

Comments on this clone: The junction shows a germline mismatch at one end, possibly a read error. The rearrangement links TRBV4-2 to TRBJ2-3; D is uncertain. This CDR3 is 11 amino acids long. CDR1 is LGHNA and CDR2 is YNFKEQ in the germline V gene. The CDR3 spells CASSEEDTQYF. As DNA, the CDR3 is TGTGCCAGCAGCGAAGAAGATACGCAGTATTTT.

This rearrangement joins TRBV6-5 to TRBJ1-2; D perhaps matches TRBD1 (5 bases). The CDR3 is made up of 16 amino acids. Germline lookup yields CDR1 MNHEY and CDR2 SVGAGI. V dropped 4 bases and J dropped 3 bases, with 18 bases sitting between them. This CDR3 is CASSWDQSGAYYGYTF. CDR3 DNA: TGTGCCAGCAGTTGGGATCAATCCGGGGCTTACTATGGCTACACCTTC.

V and J are TRBV21-1 and TRBJ1-6; the table's D gene call, TRBD1, was not cross checked with the DNA. TRBV21-1 is a listed pseudogene. The CDR3 runs 19 residues. Here the CDR3 reads CASSKGANRTAKGHSPLHF. The CDR3, as DNA: TGTGCCAGCAGCAAGGGGGCTAACAGGACGGCCAAAGGCCACTCACCCCTCCACTTT.

This chain uses TRBV6-1 with TRBJ1-3, with D unclear. V was pared by 10 bases and J by 11 bases, with 15 bases between. CDR3 size: 11 residues. Germline CDR1 reads MNHNS; CDR2 reads SASEGT. The CDR3 region is CATLQLVAIYF. The CDR3 DNA sequence: TGTGCCACACTTCAACTAGTCGCCATATATTTT.

The chain uses TRBV12-5 and TRBJ2-2, with unresolved D. This CDR3 region has 14 residues. CDR1 LGHNT and CDR2 FRNRAP come from the germline V gene. V was cut by 6 bases and J by 7 bases, with 15 bases left in between. In DNA form, the CDR3 reads TGTGCTAGTGGATCCTCTTGGTTGAGCGGGGAGCTGTTTTTT. Its protein is CASGSSWLSGELFF.

The chain employs TRBV7-9 and TRBJ1-2, with a weak D call TRBD1 (6 bases). The CDR3 runs 15 residues. Per germline, CDR1 SEHNR and CDR2 FQNEAQ (reference sequence). V shed 4 bases and J shed 1 base, with 13 bases lying between them. The CDR3 spells CASSSQGPFNYGYTF. CDR3 coding DNA: TGTGCCAGCAGCTCACAGGGTCCGTTTAACTATGGCTACACCTTC. The whole variable domain, filled in from reference TRBV7-9 and TRBJ1-2, reads DTGVSQNPRHKITKRGQNVTFRCDPISEHNRLYWYRQTLGQGPEFLTYFQNEAQLEKSRLLSDRFSAERPKGSFSTLEIQRTEQGDSAMYLCASSSQGPFNYGYTFGSGTRLTVV.

This chain links TRBV5-1 with TRBJ1-2, with D unclear. Deletions cut 4 bases from V and 3 bases from J, with 13 bases between. The germline gives CDR1 SGHRS, CDR2 YFSETQ. This CDR3 is 14 amino acids long. CDR3: CASSLGMSYYGYTF. CDR3 bases: TGCGCCAGCAGCCTCGGGATGTCATACTATGGCTACACCTTC.

This clone was observed a single time. This chain joins TRBV5-5 and TRBJ2-7; perhaps TRBD1 as D (5 bases). The germline gives CDR1 SGHKS, CDR2 YYEKEE (reference sequence). Trimming pared 1 base from V and 1 base from J, leaving 12 bases between. The CDR3 sequence is 15 residues long. The CDR3: CASSLTGPSSYEQYF. For the CDR3, the DNA is TGTGCCAGCAGCTTGACAGGACCTAGTTCCTACGAGCAGTACTTC.

This clone was seen only once. This chain connects TRBV30 to TRBJ2-7; D not certain. V was shortened by 0 bases and J by 6 bases, with 12 bases between the two germline ends. CDR1 and CDR2 from the germline V gene are GTSNPN and SVGIG (reference sequence). This CDR3 comprises 13 residues. DNA of the CDR3: TGTGCCTGGAGTGTGCCCCAGACCCTCGAGCAGTACTTC. As protein: CAWSVPQTLEQYF.

The V and J genes are TRBV11-2 and TRBJ1-1, with TRBD1 matching over 11 bases. V shed 5 bases and J 1 base; nucleotides not matched to a gene: 9. Germline V gene data show CDR1 as SGHAT and CDR2 as FQNNGV. This CDR3 contains 17 residues. This CDR3 is CASSTELGTGGNTEAFF. The CDR3 DNA follows: TGTGCCAGCAGCACCGAGTTGGGGACAGGGGGGAACACTGAAGCTTTCTTT. Full variable domain (outside the CDR3, taken from reference TRBV11-2 and TRBJ1-1): EAGVAQSPRYKIIEKRQSVAFWCNPISGHATLYWYQQILGQGPKLLIQFQNNGVVDDSQLPKDRFSAERLKGVDSTLKIQPAKLEDSAVYLCASSTELGTGGNTEAFFGQGTRLTVV.

This rearrangement joins TRBV5-1 to TRBJ2-5; 8 bases align to TRBD2. The CDR3 has 14 amino acids. CDR1 is SGHRS, CDR2 YFSETQ, per germline. V trimming: 4 bases; J trimming: 4 bases; junction bases outside the gene matches: 6. This CDR3 reads CASSRSGVSETQYF. The CDR3 bases are TGCGCCAGCAGCCGTAGCGGGGTGTCAGAGACCCAGTACTTC.

The chain joins TRBV25-1 to TRBJ2-1; a possible D gene is TRBD2 (5 bases). The germline V gene encodes CDR1 MGHDK and CDR2 SYGVNS. The CDR3 length is 14 residues. V shed 8 bases and J shed 4 bases, with 15 bases lying between them. For the CDR3, the DNA is TGTGCCAGCTCCGGAGACCCGGGATACAATGAGCAGTTCTTC. Its translation is CASSGDPGYNEQFF.

This chain joins TRBV2 and TRBJ1-1, with 7 bases lining up with TRBD1. Germline V gene data show CDR1 as SNHLY and CDR2 as FYNNEI. V lost 6 bases to trimming and J lost 10 bases; unmatched junction nucleotides: 11. The CDR3 is 13 residues long. The CDR3 protein is CASRVVEGARAFF. The CDR3 DNA reads TGTGCCAGCAGGGTCGTCGAGGGGGCTAGAGCTTTCTTT.